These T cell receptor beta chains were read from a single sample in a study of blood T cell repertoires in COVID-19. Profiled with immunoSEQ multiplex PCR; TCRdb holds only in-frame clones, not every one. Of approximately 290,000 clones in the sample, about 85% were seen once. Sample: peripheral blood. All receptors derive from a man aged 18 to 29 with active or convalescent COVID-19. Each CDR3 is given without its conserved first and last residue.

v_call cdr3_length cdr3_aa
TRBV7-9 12 ASSQTGGNYGYT
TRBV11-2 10 ASSSISRELF
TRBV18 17 ASSQRPGLAGLVGETQY
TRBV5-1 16 ASSWTSGGRSSYNEQF
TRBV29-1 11 SAQDSGGYEQY
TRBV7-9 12 ASSSMGMNTEAF
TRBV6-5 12 ASSKFGGNTEAF
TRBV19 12 ASMGEEEEAEAF
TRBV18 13 ASSPLGGANEKLF
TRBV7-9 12 ASSSGSSTGELF
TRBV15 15 ATSRDRDRYSNQPQH
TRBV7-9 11 ASSTPGDSPLH
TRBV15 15 ATSRDQSLARDNEQF
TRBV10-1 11 ASSEGRVTEAF
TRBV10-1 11 ASSGLAGVEQF
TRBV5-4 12 ASSLDGGNSPLH
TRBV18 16 ASSPLGTSGSSKNIQY
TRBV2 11 ASSVRGTRGYT
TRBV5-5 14 ASSLGLMTENTEAF
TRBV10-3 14 AISDPTGTGGYGYT
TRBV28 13 ASRVRLAGPREQY
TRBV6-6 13 ASSRGFGGNSPLH
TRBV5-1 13 ASSLARGRGNEQF
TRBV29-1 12 SVPGQGSTGELF
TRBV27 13 ASSLSPAVGSPLH
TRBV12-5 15 ASGLAEVGHFSYEQY
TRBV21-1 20 ASSKLPLVYRKGLYSNQPQH
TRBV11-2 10 ASSSYNEKLF
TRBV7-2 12 ASSLDGIDTEAF
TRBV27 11 ASSFTTNYGYT
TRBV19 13 ASSHLSSSYNEQF
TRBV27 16 ASSPGLAGGRNTGELF
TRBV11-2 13 ASSLSGGYNSPLH
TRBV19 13 ASSHPRQGPDTQY
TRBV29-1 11 SAGTGPTMGYT
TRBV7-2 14 ASSSRLGGTGNTIY
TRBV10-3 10 AISASSHEQY
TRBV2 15 ASSGMWGEARGETQY
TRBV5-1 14 ASSLVAGVGYNEQF
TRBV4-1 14 ASSQDPAGLSYEQY
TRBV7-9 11 ASRPGQRNGYT
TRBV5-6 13 ASSLITGVRYGYT
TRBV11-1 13 ASSNPGVGTDTQY
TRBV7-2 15 ASSLERAEYYQETQY
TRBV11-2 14 ASSLVYVLGTDTQY
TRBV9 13 ASSVVETPYNEQF
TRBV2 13 ASSTGSSYNSPLH
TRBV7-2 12 ASSWAGGPETQY
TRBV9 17 ASSSGGAGGHPSTDTQY
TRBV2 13 ASDLGTSGTYEQY
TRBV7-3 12 ASSLSGPNNEQF